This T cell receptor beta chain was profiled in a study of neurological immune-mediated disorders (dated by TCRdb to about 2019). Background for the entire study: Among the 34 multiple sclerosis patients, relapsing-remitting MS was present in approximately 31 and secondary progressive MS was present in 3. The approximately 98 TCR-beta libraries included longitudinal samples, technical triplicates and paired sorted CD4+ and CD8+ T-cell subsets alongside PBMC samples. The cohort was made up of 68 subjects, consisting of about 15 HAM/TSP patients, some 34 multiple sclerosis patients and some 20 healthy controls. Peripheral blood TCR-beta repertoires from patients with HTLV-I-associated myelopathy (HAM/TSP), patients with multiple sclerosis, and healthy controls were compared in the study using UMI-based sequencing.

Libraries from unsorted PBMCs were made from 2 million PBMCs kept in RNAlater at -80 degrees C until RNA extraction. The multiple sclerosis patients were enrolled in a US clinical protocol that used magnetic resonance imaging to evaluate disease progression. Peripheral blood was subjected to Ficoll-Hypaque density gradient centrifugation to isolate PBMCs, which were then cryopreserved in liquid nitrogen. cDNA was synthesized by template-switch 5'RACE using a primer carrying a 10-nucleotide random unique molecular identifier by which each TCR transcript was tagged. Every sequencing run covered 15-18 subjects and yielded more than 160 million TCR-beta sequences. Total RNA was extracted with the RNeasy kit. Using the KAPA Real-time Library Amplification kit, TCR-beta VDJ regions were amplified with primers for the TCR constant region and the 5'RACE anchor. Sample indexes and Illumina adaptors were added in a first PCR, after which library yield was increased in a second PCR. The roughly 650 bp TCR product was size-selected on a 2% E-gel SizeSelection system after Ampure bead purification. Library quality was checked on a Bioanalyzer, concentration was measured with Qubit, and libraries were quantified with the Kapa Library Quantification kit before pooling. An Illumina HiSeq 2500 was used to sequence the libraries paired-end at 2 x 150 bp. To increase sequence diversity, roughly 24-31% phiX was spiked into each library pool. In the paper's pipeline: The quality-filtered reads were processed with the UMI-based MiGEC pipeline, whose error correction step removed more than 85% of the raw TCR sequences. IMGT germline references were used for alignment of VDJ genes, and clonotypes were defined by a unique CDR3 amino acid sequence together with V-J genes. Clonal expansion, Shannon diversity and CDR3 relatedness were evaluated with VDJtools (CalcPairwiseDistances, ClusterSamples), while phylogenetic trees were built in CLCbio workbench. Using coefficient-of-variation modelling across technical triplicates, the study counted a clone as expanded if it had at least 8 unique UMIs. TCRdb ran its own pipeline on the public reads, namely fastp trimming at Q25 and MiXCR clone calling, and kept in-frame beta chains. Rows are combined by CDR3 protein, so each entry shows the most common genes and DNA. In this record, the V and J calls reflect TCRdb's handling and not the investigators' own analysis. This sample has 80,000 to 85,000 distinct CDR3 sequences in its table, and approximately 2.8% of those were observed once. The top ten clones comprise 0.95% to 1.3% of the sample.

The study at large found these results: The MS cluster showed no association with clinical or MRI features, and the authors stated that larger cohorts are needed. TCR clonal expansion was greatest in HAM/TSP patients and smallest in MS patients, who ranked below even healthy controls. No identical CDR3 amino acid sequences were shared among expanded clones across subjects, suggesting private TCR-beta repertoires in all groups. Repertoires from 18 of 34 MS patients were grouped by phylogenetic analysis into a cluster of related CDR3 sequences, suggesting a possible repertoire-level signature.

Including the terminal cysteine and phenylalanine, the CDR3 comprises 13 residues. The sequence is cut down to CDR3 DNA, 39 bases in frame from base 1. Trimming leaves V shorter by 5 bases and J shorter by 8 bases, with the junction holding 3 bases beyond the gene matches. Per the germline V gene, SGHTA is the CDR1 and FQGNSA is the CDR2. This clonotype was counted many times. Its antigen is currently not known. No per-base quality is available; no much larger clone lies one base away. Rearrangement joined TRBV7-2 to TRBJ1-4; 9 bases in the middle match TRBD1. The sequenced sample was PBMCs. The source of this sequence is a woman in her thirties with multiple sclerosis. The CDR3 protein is CASSRTGEEKLFF. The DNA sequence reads TGTGCCAGCAGCAGGACAGGGGAAGAAAAACTGTTTTTT. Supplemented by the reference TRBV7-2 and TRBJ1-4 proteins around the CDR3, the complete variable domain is GAGVSQSPSNKVTEKGKDVELRCDPISGHTALYWYRQSLGQGLEFLIYFQGNSAPDKSGLPSDRFSAERTGGSVSTLTIQRTQQEDSAVYLCASSRTGEEKLFFGSGTQLSVL.